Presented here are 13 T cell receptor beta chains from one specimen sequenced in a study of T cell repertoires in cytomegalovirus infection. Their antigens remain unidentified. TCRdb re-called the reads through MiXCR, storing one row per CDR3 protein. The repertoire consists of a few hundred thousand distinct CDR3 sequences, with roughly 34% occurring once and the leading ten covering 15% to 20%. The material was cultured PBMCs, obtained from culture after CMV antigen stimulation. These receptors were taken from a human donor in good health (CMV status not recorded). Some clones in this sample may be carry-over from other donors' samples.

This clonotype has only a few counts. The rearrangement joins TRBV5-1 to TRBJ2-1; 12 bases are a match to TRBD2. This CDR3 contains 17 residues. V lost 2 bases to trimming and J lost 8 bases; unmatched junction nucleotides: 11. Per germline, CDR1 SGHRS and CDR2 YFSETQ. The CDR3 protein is CASSFSSGRADKYEQFF. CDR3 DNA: TGCGCCAGCAGCTTCTCTAGCGGGAGGGCCGATAAATATGAGCAGTTCTTC.

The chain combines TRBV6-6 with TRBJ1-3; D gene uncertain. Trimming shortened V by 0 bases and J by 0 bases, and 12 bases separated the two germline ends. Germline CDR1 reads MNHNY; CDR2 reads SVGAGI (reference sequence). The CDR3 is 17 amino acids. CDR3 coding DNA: TGTGCCAGCAGTTACTCGATTGGGCATTCCTCTGGAAACACCATATATTTT. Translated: CASSYSIGHSSGNTIYF.

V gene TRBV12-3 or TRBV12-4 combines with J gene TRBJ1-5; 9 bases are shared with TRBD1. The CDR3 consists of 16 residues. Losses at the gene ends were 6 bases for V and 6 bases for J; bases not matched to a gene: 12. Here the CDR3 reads CASSQMGQGGRQPQHF. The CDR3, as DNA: TGTGCCAGCAGCCAAATGGGACAGGGAGGGCGTCAGCCCCAGCATTTT.

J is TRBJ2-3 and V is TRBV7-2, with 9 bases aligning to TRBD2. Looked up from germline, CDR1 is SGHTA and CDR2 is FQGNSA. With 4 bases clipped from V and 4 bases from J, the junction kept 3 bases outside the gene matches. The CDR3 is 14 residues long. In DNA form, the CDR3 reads TGTGCCAGCAGCTGGCGGGAGGGTGCAGATACGCAGTATTTT. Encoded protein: CASSWREGADTQYF.

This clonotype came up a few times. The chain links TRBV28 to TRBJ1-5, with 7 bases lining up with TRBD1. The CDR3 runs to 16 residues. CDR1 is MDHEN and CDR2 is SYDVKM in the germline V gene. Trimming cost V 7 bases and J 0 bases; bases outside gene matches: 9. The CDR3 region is CASTTGTAYSNQPQHF. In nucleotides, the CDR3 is TGTGCCAGCACCACAGGGACAGCCTATAGCAATCAGCCCCAGCATTTT. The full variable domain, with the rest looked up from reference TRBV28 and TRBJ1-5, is DVKVTQSSRYLVKRTGEKVFLECVQDMDHENMFWYRQDPGLGLRLIYFSYDVKMKEKGDIPEGYSVSREKKERFSLILESASTNQTSMYLCASTTGTAYSNQPQHFGDGTRLSIL.

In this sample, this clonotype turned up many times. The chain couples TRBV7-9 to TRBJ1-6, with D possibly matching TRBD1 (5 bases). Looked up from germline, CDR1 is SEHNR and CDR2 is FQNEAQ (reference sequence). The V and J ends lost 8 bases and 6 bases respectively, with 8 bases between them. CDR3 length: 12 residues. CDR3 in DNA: TGTGCCAGCGGGGGAGTTAATTCACCCCTCCACTTT. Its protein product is CASGGVNSPLHF.

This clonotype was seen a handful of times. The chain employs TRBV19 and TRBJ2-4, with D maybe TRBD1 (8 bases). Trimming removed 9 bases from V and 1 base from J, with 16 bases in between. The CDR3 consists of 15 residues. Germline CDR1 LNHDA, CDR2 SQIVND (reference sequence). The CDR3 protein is CASSGTGTAKNIQYF. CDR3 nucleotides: TGTGCCAGCAGCGGGACAGGAACGGCCAAAAACATTCAGTACTTC. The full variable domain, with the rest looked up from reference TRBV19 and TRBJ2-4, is DGGITQSPKYLFRKEGQNVTLSCEQNLNHDAMYWYRQDPGQGLRLIYYSQIVNDFQKGDIAEGYSVSREKKESFPLTVTSAQKNPTAFYLCASSGTGTAKNIQYFGAGTRLSVL.

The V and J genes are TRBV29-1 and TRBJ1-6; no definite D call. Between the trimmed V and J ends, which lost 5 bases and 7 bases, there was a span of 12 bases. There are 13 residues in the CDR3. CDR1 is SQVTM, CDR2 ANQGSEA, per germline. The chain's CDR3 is CSVRSSGNSPLHF. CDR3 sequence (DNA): TGCAGCGTTCGGAGTTCAGGAAATTCACCCCTCCACTTT.

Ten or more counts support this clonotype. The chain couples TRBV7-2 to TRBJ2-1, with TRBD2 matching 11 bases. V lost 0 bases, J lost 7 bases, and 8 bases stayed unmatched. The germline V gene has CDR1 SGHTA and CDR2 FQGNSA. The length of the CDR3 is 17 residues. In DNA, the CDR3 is TGTGCCAGCAGCTTAGCCCTGACTAGCGGGATGTCGAATGAGCAGTTCTTC. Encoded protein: CASSLALTSGMSNEQFF.

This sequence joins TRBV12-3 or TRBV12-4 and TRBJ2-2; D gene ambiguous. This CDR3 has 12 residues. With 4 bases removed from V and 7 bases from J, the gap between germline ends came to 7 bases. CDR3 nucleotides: TGTGCCAGCAGTTCGTACCACGGGGAGCTGTTTTTT. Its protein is CASSSYHGELFF.

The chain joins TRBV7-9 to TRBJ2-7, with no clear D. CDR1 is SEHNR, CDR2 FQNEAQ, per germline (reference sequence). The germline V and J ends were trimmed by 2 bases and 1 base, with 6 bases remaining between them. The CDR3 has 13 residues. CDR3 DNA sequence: TGTGCCAGCAGCTTACCTTCTTCCTACGAGCAGTACGTC. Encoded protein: CASSLPSSYEQYV.

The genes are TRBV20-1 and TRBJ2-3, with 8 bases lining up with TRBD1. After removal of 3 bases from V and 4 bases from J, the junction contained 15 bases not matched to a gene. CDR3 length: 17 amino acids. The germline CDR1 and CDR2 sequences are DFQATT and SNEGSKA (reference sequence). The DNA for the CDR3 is TGCAGTGCTAGGGGAAAAAGGACAGGGATGGGAGCAGATACGCAGTATTTT. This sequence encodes CSARGKRTGMGADTQYF.

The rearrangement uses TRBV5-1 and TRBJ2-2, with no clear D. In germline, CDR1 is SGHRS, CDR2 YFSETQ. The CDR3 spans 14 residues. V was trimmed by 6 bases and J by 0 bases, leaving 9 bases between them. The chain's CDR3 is CASIRQPNTGELFF. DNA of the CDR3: TGCGCCAGCATCCGGCAGCCGAACACCGGGGAGCTGTTTTTT.